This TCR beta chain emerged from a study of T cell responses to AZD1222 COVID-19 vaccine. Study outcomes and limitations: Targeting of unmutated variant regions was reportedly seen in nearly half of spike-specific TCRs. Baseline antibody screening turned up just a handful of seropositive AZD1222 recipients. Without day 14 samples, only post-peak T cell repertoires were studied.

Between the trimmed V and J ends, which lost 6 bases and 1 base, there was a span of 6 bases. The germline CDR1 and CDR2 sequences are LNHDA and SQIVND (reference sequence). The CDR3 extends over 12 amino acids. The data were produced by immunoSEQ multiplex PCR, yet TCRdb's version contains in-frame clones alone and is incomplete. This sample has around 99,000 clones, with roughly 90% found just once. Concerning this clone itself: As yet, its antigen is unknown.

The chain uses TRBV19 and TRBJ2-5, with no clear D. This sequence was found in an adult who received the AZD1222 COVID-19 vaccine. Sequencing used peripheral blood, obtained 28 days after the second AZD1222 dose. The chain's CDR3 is CASSPTQETQYF. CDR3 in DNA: TGTGCCAGTAGCCCAACCCAAGAGACCCAGTACTTC.